These T cell receptor beta chains were read from a single sample in a study of monozygotic twins with inflammatory bowel disease. TCRdb reprocessed the 5' RACE reads and keeps a single row for each CDR3 protein, giving no DNA. Its listing shows some 400,000 distinct CDR3 sequences. Sequences were obtained from blood. The receptors derive from a human donor with ulcerative colitis or Crohn's disease, or a healthy co-twin of an affected twin (not recorded which). Each CDR3 is given with its conserved first and last residue.

V gene,J gene,CDR3 protein
TRBV19,TRBJ1-2,CASSPDGPYGYTF
TRBV6-5,TRBJ2-1,CASSYLAGGWNEQFF
TRBV6-6,TRBJ2-5,CASSPFAETQYF
TRBV5-1,TRBJ2-3,CASSPGLATTAGTDTQYF
TRBV5-1,TRBJ1-1,CASSPTTGTGGSEAFF
TRBV20-1,TRBJ2-3,CSAKLAGGTDTQYF
TRBV29-1,TRBJ2-7,CSVEDRGGAQLF
TRBV6-1,TRBJ2-2,CASRGQGSAGELFF
TRBV7-9,TRBJ2-1,CASSPTSSEQFF
TRBV5-6,TRBJ2-7,CASSSGTGFGEQYF
TRBV19,TRBJ2-1,CASSMKARGYEQFF
TRBV19,TRBJ1-2,CASRDLAYGYTF
TRBV20-1,TRBJ2-1,CSARVLAVGWNEQFF
TRBV6-1,TRBJ1-2,CASSAGTGDGYTF
TRBV12-3/TRBV12-4,TRBJ2-1,CASRSLAGGDNEQFF
TRBV9,TRBJ1-2,CASSVDSPPGTGYTF
TRBV10-3,TRBJ2-7,CANRDSGSHEQYF
TRBV19,TRBJ2-7,CASSQVGQTYEQYF
TRBV7-9,TRBJ2-7,CASSPPHEQYF
TRBV5-1,TRBJ2-1,CASSLRGESAYNEQFF
TRBV11-2,TRBJ1-6,CASSLVSGQGKYNSPLHF
TRBV12-3/TRBV12-4,TRBJ1-5,CVSSFARGNQPQHF
TRBV5-1,TRBJ2-1,CASSLDPSGGEQFF
TRBV5-5,TRBJ2-2,CASRDGRSDTGELFF
TRBV19,TRBJ1-3,CASSTRSTGAGNTIYF
TRBV6-5,TRBJ2-2,CASSSAGGNTGELFF
TRBV20-1,TRBJ2-5,CSALGGTGAETQYF
TRBV9,TRBJ2-5,CASSPTAGGWETQYF
TRBV29-1,TRBJ2-7,CSVSQGSSSYEQYF
TRBV20-1,TRBJ2-3,CSADGLAGATDTQYF
TRBV7-2,TRBJ1-1,CASSLTGVITEAFF
TRBV19,TRBJ1-2,CAVRGDTKNYGYTF
TRBV5-1,TRBJ1-2,CASSLGWGASGYTF
TRBV20-1,TRBJ2-1,CSARPLAGEQFF
TRBV4-3,TRBJ2-1,CASSQDGRGFGSYNEQFF
TRBV6-1,TRBJ2-7,CASNRQGANYEQYF
TRBV3-1,TRBJ2-2,CASSQQLAGGPYTGELFF